This note documents a single T cell receptor (beta chain) sequence. Antigen: not known. This sample is part of a study of T-cell reconstitution after alpha-beta-depleted transplantation in children. The V and J ends lost 7 bases and 3 bases, in that order; junction bases with no gene match: 11. Germline-derived CDR1 and CDR2 are MNHNS and SASEGT. CDR3 size: 15 residues. Findings of the study overall: Surviving recipient cells, namely T cells and thymic progenitors, were the source of high day-60 TCRbeta diversity in some patients. The main origin of T-cell counts and diversity one year after transplant was newly produced T cells.

Researchers prepared the TCRbeta library using unique molecular identifiers, the study reports. A single record per CDR3 protein comes from TCRdb applying MiXCR to the PCR reads. Altogether under 3,500 distinct CDR3 sequences are present, more than 20% being singletons, with the ten largest covering 30% to 40%. This chain joins TRBV6-1 and TRBJ2-7; 8 positions agree with TRBD1. The material was PBMCs, mostly from graft donor cells, obtained 60 days after TCRalphabeta/CD19-depleted stem cell transplant. The TCR sequence derives from a female patient younger than 18 who had a stem cell transplant for acute lymphoblastic leukemia, so the T cells may come from the graft donor. The CDR3 DNA reads as TGTGCCAGCACTCCAGGGGGCACTCCTCTCTACGAGCAGTACTTC. Translated, it gives CASTPGGTPLYEQYF.